The 19 T cell receptor beta chains reported below all come from one sample, sequenced in a study of T cells in Graves' hyperthyroidism and ophthalmopathy (dated by TCRdb to the late 2010s). The method behind the library was multiplex PCR. Instrument on record: Illumina HiSeq 2000. The TCR beta CDR3 regions were amplified from the RNA transcripts. A first-round RT-PCR of the TCR CDR3 used the HTBI primer set with the Qiagen OneStep RT-PCR kit. TCRdb ran its own pipeline on the public reads, namely fastp trimming at Q25 and MiXCR clone calling, and kept in-frame beta chains. Each CDR3 protein appears once, grouped with its most common genes and DNA. The sample data list 480,000 or so distinct CDR3 sequences, and 40% to 50% of these were observed just once. The leading ten clones occupy roughly 45% of the sample. The specimen was peripheral blood or thyroid tissue (not recorded which). Source of these receptors: an adult woman with Graves' disease, either hyperthyroidism or ophthalmopathy (not recorded which).

The table lists this clonotype with a count of one. The rearrangement links TRBV20-1 to TRBJ2-5; TRBD2 matches at 15 bases. The CDR3 consists of 15 residues. The J segment lost 8 bases and the V segment lost 6 bases, leaving 10 bases of the junction unmatched. The germline CDR1 and CDR2 sequences are DFQATT and SNEGSKA (reference sequence). DNA for the CDR3: TGCAGTGCACATGGGACTAGCGGGAGGTTTGGAACCCAGTACTTC. Translation: CSAHGTSGRFGTQYF.

Of note for this clonotype: The CDR3 does not end in the conserved phenylalanine or tryptophan, so this is likely a read error. The rearrangement uses TRBV5-1 and TRBJ2-5; D is possibly TRBD1 (6 bases). The CDR3 sequence is 15 residues long. Germline CDR1 is SGHRS and CDR2 is YFSETQ. Between the trimmed V and J ends, which lost 0 bases and 9 bases, there was a span of 18 bases. This CDR3 is CASSLEGQSNQPQYL. The CDR3 DNA reads as TGCGCCAGCAGCTTGGAAGGACAGAGCAATCAGCCCCAGTACCTC.

The rearrangement links TRBV2 to TRBJ1-5; no reliable D call. Trimming took off 4 bases at V and 7 bases at J, with 14 bases between the two ends. Germline CDR1 is SNHLY and CDR2 is FYNNEI. The CDR3 spans 14 residues. CDR3 residues: CASSVGSSNQPQHF. In DNA, the CDR3 is TGTGCCAGCAGTGTTGGGTCATCGAACCAGCCCCAGCATTTT.

This sequence joins TRBV7-3 and TRBJ1-5; TRBD1 matches at 9 bases. Germline values: CDR1 SGHTA, CDR2 FQGTGA. J lost 7 bases, V lost 5 bases, and 12 bases had no gene match. The CDR3 runs 16 residues. The CDR3 DNA reads as TGTGCCAGCAGCCAAGATTTGGATACAGGGGGCCAGCCCCAGCATTTT. Its translation is CASSQDLDTGGQPQHF.

This clonotype was recorded many times. The chain combines TRBV10-2 with TRBJ1-1; 11 bases match TRBD1. Germline V gene lookup returns CDR1 WSHSY and CDR2 SAAADI. The CDR3 runs 14 residues. Trimming took 1 base from V and 7 from J; bases not matched to a gene: 2. In nucleotides, the CDR3 is TGCGCCAGCAGTGAGTGGACAGGGGGCATTGAAGCTTTCTTT. Encoded protein: CASSEWTGGIEAFF.

The V call is TRBV2, the J call TRBJ1-2; D is ambiguous. V was clipped by 5 bases and J by 7 bases, with 11 bases between them. Germline V gene lookup returns CDR1 SNHLY and CDR2 FYNNEI. The CDR3 runs to 12 residues. In DNA, the CDR3 is TGTGCCAGCAGTTCGGGAGTCCTTGGCTACACCTTC. Encoded protein: CASSSGVLGYTF.

This clonotype was seen ten or more times. The chain couples TRBV7-2 to TRBJ2-5; TRBD1 agrees at 7 bases. The CDR3 consists of 16 residues. Germline CDR1 is SGHTA and CDR2 is FQGNSA. After removal of 3 bases from V and 5 bases from J, the junction contained 12 bases not matched to a gene. This CDR3 reads CASSFLGGPSMETQYF. The CDR3 DNA reads as TGTGCCAGCAGCTTCCTAGGGGGCCCATCGATGGAGACCCAGTACTTC. Full variable domain (missing parts from reference TRBV7-2 and TRBJ2-5): GAGVSQSPSNKVTEKGKDVELRCDPISGHTALYWYRQSLGQGLEFLIYFQGNSAPDKSGLPSDRFSAERTGGSVSTLTIQRTQQEDSAVYLCASSFLGGPSMETQYFGPGTRLLVL.

This chain links TRBV20-1 with TRBJ2-5; D is undetermined. This CDR3 has 12 residues. Germline V gives CDR1 DFQATT, CDR2 SNEGSKA (reference sequence). V was cut by 5 bases and J by 2 bases, with 9 bases left in between. The CDR3 region has the DNA TGCAGTGCTGCCGGACGGCAAGAGACCCAGTACTTC. It yields the protein CSAAGRQETQYF.

This clonotype has more than one count but fewer than ten. As DNA, the CDR3 is TGTGCCACCAGTGTCCTGACTAGCGTTGGGTACAATGAGCAGTTCTTC. This sequence encodes CATSVLTSVGYNEQFF. The chain links TRBV24-1 to TRBJ2-1; 8 positions match TRBD2. Trimming removed 5 bases from V and 4 bases from J; junction bases left unmatched: 9. The CDR3 extends over 16 amino acids. Germline assignment: CDR1 KGHDR and CDR2 SFDVKD.

The chain recombines TRBV4-1 with TRBJ1-1; a weak D match, TRBD1 (5 bases). The CDR3 length is 15 residues. The germline V gene has CDR1 MGHRA and CDR2 YSYEKL. Trimming stripped 1 base from V and 4 bases from J, with 13 bases between. Here the CDR3 reads CASSQVARATTEAFF. The CDR3 region has the DNA TGCGCCAGCAGCCAAGTGGCCAGGGCGACCACTGAAGCTTTCTTT.

This clonotype has more than one count but fewer than ten. The chain recombines TRBV14 with TRBJ2-1; D remains unclear. This CDR3 is 12 amino acids long. Germline-derived CDR1 and CDR2 are SGHDN and FVKESK. V lost 8 bases and J 6 bases, leaving 11 bases between the germline ends. CDR3 in DNA: TGTGCCAGCTCTATAGGGCCCAATGAGCAGTTCTTC. Its protein is CASSIGPNEQFF.

This clonotype was found many times. The chain couples TRBV20-1 to TRBJ1-1; possible D gene TRBD1, 6 bases. The germline CDR1 and CDR2 sequences are DFQATT and SNEGSKA (reference sequence). With 6 bases removed from V and 9 bases from J, the gap between germline ends came to 11 bases. This CDR3 has 10 residues. The DNA of the CDR3 is TGCAGTGCCCAGAGGGGGAAAGCTTTCTTT. Translating gives CSAQRGKAFF.

This clonotype was detected many times. This chain uses TRBV7-3 with TRBJ2-5; TRBD2 aligns across 7 bases. CDR1 is SGHTA, CDR2 FQGTGA, per germline. V shed 0 bases and J 5 bases; nucleotides not matched to a gene: 12. The CDR3 sequence is 17 residues long. The CDR3 DNA reads as TGTGCCAGCAGCTTAACCCCGAAGGGCGGGAGAATGGAGACCCAGTACTTC. Translation: CASSLTPKGGRMETQYF.

This clonotype was found many times. The rearrangement joins TRBV12-3 or TRBV12-4 to TRBJ1-6; 7 bases are shared with TRBD1. V lost 7 bases and J lost 9; bases outside the gene matches: 9. The CDR3 has 14 residues. The CDR3 DNA follows: TGTGCCAGCACAACAGGGGTTACTGGTTCACCCCTCCACTTT. Residues: CASTTGVTGSPLHF.

This clonotype was seen repeatedly, ten times or more. The V and J genes are TRBV7-3 and TRBJ1-2; 9 nucleotides align to TRBD1. The germline CDR1 and CDR2 sequences are SGHTA and FQGTGA. Trimming at V came to 5 bases and at J to 7 bases, leaving 5 bases not matched to a gene. The CDR3 sequence is 13 residues long. In DNA form, the CDR3 reads TGTGCCAGCAGCCCCGACAGGGGGTCTGGCTACACCTTC. Its protein product is CASSPDRGSGYTF.

This clonotype was recorded many times. The rearrangement uses TRBV6-1 and TRBJ2-5; 8 positions agree with TRBD1. Germline V gives CDR1 MNHNS, CDR2 SASEGT. The length of the CDR3 is 16 residues. V dropped 6 bases and J dropped 5; count of bases not matched to a gene: 14. CDR3 loop: CASRIRQGWVEETQYF. The CDR3 DNA follows: TGTGCCAGCAGAATCCGACAGGGGTGGGTGGAGGAGACCCAGTACTTC.

The gene calls are TRBV7-3 and TRBJ2-3, with no clear D. Germline V gene data show CDR1 as SGHTA and CDR2 as FQGTGA. There are 14 residues in the CDR3. V dropped 3 bases and J dropped 0 bases, with 7 bases sitting between them. The CDR3 nucleotides are TGTGCCAGCAGCTTGTACGGGAGCACAGATACGCAGTATTTT. Amino acids: CASSLYGSTDTQYF.

In this sample, this clonotype turned up many times. V and J are TRBV7-3 and TRBJ2-7; possible D gene TRBD1, 5 bases. Trimming cost V 3 bases and J 7 bases, with 13 bases left between them. The length of the CDR3 is 13 residues. CDR1 is SGHTA and CDR2 is FQGTGA in the germline V gene. CDR3 DNA sequence: TGTGCCAGCAGCTTCGCTCCCGACAGAGAGCAGTACTTC. Its translation: CASSFAPDREQYF.

This clonotype was found a few times. V gene TRBV7-9 combines with J gene TRBJ2-7, with TRBD1 matching over 8 bases. The V segment lost 7 bases and the J segment 3 bases; nucleotides outside the gene matches: 5. The CDR3 runs to 13 residues. Germline values: CDR1 SEHNR, CDR2 FQNEAQ (reference sequence). The CDR3 here is CASTRDRNYEQYF. The DNA of the CDR3 is TGTGCCAGCACCAGGGACAGGAACTACGAGCAGTACTTC.